This T cell receptor (beta chain) was sequenced in a study of T cells in Graves' hyperthyroidism and ophthalmopathy. Germline CDR1 is SGHTA and CDR2 is FQGTGA. V shed 4 bases, J shed 6 bases, and the junction held 9 bases outside the gene matches. This CDR3 is built from 15 residues. RNA transcripts were the template for amplifying TCR beta CDR3 regions. The HTBI primer set was used in a first-round RT-PCR of the TCR CDR3. TCRdb ran MiXCR on the multiplex PCR reads and lists one entry per CDR3 protein. In the table there are around 250,000 distinct CDR3 sequences, just over 14% of which are singletons.

The genes are TRBV7-3 and TRBJ2-1; 7 bases map to TRBD2. The material sequenced was blood. This receptor was taken from a woman aged 35 to 49 with Graves' hyperthyroidism that later progressed to Graves' ophthalmopathy. The CDR3 protein is CASSSQPSGTNEQFF. In DNA form, the CDR3 reads TGTGCCAGCAGCTCCCAGCCCAGCGGGACCAATGAGCAGTTCTTC.